These 3 T cell receptor beta chains originate from one sample sequenced in a study of blood T cell repertoires in COVID-19. The table came from immunoSEQ multiplex PCR; TCRdb's copy has only in-frame clones and leaves some out. The sample lists around 270,000 clones; 70% to 90% were seen once. What was sequenced was PBMCs or T cells enriched from blood (not recorded which). These receptors came from a woman in her twenties or thirties who had recovered from COVID-19.

This clone was detected once. Other DNA sequences in the same sample also yield this CDR3. The V call is TRBV7-9, the J call TRBJ1-1; tentatively, D is TRBD1 (5 bases). Trimming cost V 1 base and J 4 bases, with 10 bases left between them. Germline values: CDR1 SEHNR, CDR2 FQNEAQ (reference sequence). CDR3 length: 14 residues. The CDR3 DNA sequence: TGTGCCAGCAGCTTAGAAGGGGTGGGCACTGAAGCTTTCTTT. This encodes CASSLEGVGTEAFF.

V gene TRBV3-1 (or the pseudogene TRBV3-2) combines with J gene TRBJ2-7; 11 bases are a match to TRBD2. Germline V gene sequence: CDR1 LGHDT, CDR2 YNNKEL (reference sequence). The ends lost 0 bases at V and 2 bases at J; junction bases unmatched: 3. The CDR3 has 16 residues. This CDR3 reads CASSQDGTSGTYEQYF. Here the CDR3 DNA reads TGTGCCAGCAGCCAAGATGGGACTAGCGGAACCTACGAGCAGTACTTC.

This chain joins TRBV5-6 and TRBJ2-7, with 9 bases aligning to TRBD1. The CDR3 runs to 15 residues. The junction had 7 bases not matched to a gene; V was cut back by 0 bases and J by 6 bases. CDR1 and CDR2 from the germline V gene are SGHDT and YYEEEE. In DNA form, the CDR3 reads TGTGCCAGCAGCTTGGAGGGACAGGGTTTTCGCGAGCAGTACTTC. It specifies CASSLEGQGFREQYF.